The next 27 T cell receptor beta chains were all read from a single sample in a study of PD-1 blockade in classical Hodgkin lymphoma. Only in-frame clones appear in the TCRdb table, and some are missing; sequencing was by immunoSEQ multiplex PCR. The sample consists of around 39,000 clones, 76% of them appearing once. Exposure to brentuximab vedotin varied, and each patient had relapsed following autologous stem cell transplantation. The sample consisted of peripheral blood mononuclear cells (PBMCs), taken before the second cycle of nivolumab. Receptors were obtained from a human donor with classical Hodgkin lymphoma.

This chain connects TRBV5-6 to TRBJ1-6; D call uncertain. CDR1 and CDR2 (germline): SGHDT, YYEEEE. The CDR3 loop spans 17 amino acids. Trimming shortened V by 1 base and J by 0 bases, and 11 bases separated the two germline ends. CDR3 loop: CASSLIGLSSYNSPLHF. DNA for the CDR3: TGTGCCAGCAGCTTGATAGGGTTAAGCTCCTATAATTCACCCCTCCACTTT.

This chain links TRBV7-2 with TRBJ1-6; D remains ambiguous. Germline V gene lookup returns CDR1 SGHTA and CDR2 FQGNSA. V was pared by 1 base and J by 7 bases, with 11 bases between. CDR3 length equals 15 residues. The CDR3, as DNA: TGTGCCAGCAGCTTAGAAGGAGATTTCAATTCACCCCTCCACTTT. Translated: CASSLEGDFNSPLHF.

The chain has TRBV29-1 and TRBJ2-1; 9 nucleotides agree with TRBD2. V was clipped by 6 bases and J by 0 bases; unmatched bases: 9. Germline CDR1 and CDR2: SQVTM and ANQGSEA. The CDR3 contains 16 residues. This CDR3 is CSVLTSGRSSYNEQFF. As DNA, the CDR3 is TGCAGCGTGCTGACTAGCGGCCGCAGCTCCTACAATGAGCAGTTCTTC.

This clone was observed a handful of times. The rearrangement uses TRBV5-4 and TRBJ2-5, with D possibly TRBD1 on 6 matching bases. V lost 0 bases and J 8 bases, leaving 17 bases between the germline ends. The CDR3 spans 15 residues. Germline loops: CDR1 SGHNT, CDR2 YYREEE (reference sequence). CDR3 loop: CASSLDPDSGTTQYF. The CDR3 coding sequence is TGTGCCAGCAGCTTGGACCCGGACAGCGGTACAACCCAGTACTTC.

V usage is TRBV9 and J usage is TRBJ2-1; 10 nucleotides match TRBD2. Germline CDR1 reads SGDLS; CDR2 reads YYNGEE. The V segment lost 2 bases and the J segment 6 bases; nucleotides outside the gene matches: 5. The CDR3 consists of 15 residues. Here the CDR3 reads CASSVGTSEANEQFF. CDR3 nucleotides: TGTGCCAGCAGCGTCGGGACTAGCGAAGCCAATGAGCAGTTCTTC.

This chain uses TRBV5-4 with TRBJ1-1, with 9 bases that match TRBD1. Germline assignment: CDR1 SGHNT and CDR2 YYREEE (reference sequence). V was clipped by 4 bases and J by 3 bases; unmatched bases: 7. The CDR3 loop spans 15 amino acids. The CDR3 here is CASSLGQGGYTEAFF. The CDR3 nucleotides are TGTGCCAGCAGCCTGGGACAGGGTGGGTACACTGAAGCTTTCTTT.

The gene calls are TRBV9 and TRBJ1-5, with 7 bases that match TRBD1. Germline trimming cut 7 bases from V and 4 bases from J; bases unmatched to any gene: 8. CDR1 and CDR2 (germline): SGDLS, YYNGEE. CDR3 length: 14 residues. CDR3 sequence (DNA): TGTGCCAGCTCCCGGGACAGCGAAAATCAGCCCCAGCATTTT. Encoded protein: CASSRDSENQPQHF.

This chain uses TRBV6-5 with TRBJ1-1, with 7 bases lining up with TRBD1. The germline gives CDR1 MNHEY, CDR2 SVGAGI. This CDR3 region has 15 residues. With V trimmed by 0 bases and J by 0 bases, 1 base remained unmatched. This CDR3 is CASSYSDRMNTEAFF. CDR3 nucleotides: TGTGCCAGCAGTTACTCGGACAGGATGAACACTGAAGCTTTCTTT.

This clone has a single count. The chain has TRBV6-1 and TRBJ2-7; D not certain. This CDR3 is 15 amino acids long. Trimming pared 4 bases from V and 1 base from J, leaving 14 bases between. CDR1 is MNHNS and CDR2 is SASEGT in the germline V gene. The CDR3 protein is CASSATADRSYEQYF. The CDR3 bases are TGTGCCAGCAGTGCGACGGCCGACCGATCCTACGAGCAGTACTTC.

This sequence joins TRBV13 and TRBJ2-5, with 9 bases lining up with TRBD1. The CDR3 covers 13 residues. The germline CDR1 and CDR2 sequences are PRHDT and FYEKMQ (reference sequence). With V trimmed by 4 bases and J by 7 bases, 4 bases remained unmatched. In DNA, the CDR3 is TGTGCCAGCAGCTACAGGGGGCAGGGGACCCAGTACTTC. Residues: CASSYRGQGTQYF.

V usage is TRBV21-1 and J usage is TRBJ1-1; the table names TRBD1, a call not compared with the DNA. TRBV21-1 is a pseudogene. The CDR3 loop spans 13 amino acids. CDR3 sequence: CASSTTGPLEAFF. The CDR3 nucleotides are TGTGCCAGCAGCACGACAGGGCCCCTGGAAGCTTTCTTT.

The chain carries TRBV6-5 and TRBJ2-7; a weak D match, TRBD2 (5 bases). Germline assignment: CDR1 MNHEY and CDR2 SVGAGI. CDR3 length: 14 amino acids. The V and J ends lost 2 bases and 2 bases respectively, with 10 bases between them. CDR3 sequence reads: CASSYAGSTYEQYF. The CDR3 DNA reads as TGTGCCAGCAGTTACGCGGGCAGTACCTACGAGCAGTACTTC.

The chain joins TRBV27 to TRBJ2-5; 12 nucleotides align to TRBD2. The V and J ends lost 7 bases and 5 bases, in that order; junction bases with no gene match: 8. Germline CDR1 reads MNHEY; CDR2 reads SMNVEV (reference sequence). The CDR3 runs 15 residues. CDR3 DNA: TGTGCCAGCACGATCACTAGCGGGGGGATGGAGACCCAGTACTTC. It translates to CASTITSGGMETQYF.

The gene calls are TRBV4-1 and TRBJ2-3, with D possibly matching TRBD1 (5 bases). The germline V gene has CDR1 MGHRA and CDR2 YSYEKL. This CDR3 is 16 amino acids long. The V gene lost 0 bases and the J gene lost 3 bases, with 13 bases spanning the gap. CDR3 protein: CASSQDRRGRTDTQYF. CDR3 nucleotide sequence: TGCGCCAGCAGCCAAGATCGAAGGGGCCGGACAGATACGCAGTATTTT.

This clone was found once. The chain couples TRBV7-9 to TRBJ2-3, with 9 bases matching TRBD1. This CDR3 is built from 15 residues. With 6 bases clipped from V and 1 base from J, the junction kept 5 bases outside the gene matches. CDR1 SEHNR and CDR2 FQNEAQ come from the germline V gene (reference sequence). For the CDR3, the DNA is TGTGCCAGCAGTCTCCGGGACAGGGGCACAGATACGCAGTATTTT. Translated, it gives CASSLRDRGTDTQYF.

The chain is built from TRBV5-4 and TRBJ1-1; weak D call: TRBD1 (6 bases). The CDR3 has 13 residues. Germline CDR1 reads SGHNT; CDR2 reads YYREEE (reference sequence). V dropped 6 bases and J dropped 1 base, with 10 bases sitting between them. The CDR3 is CASTLTGNTEAFF. Here the CDR3 DNA reads TGTGCCAGCACCCTGACAGGGAACACTGAAGCTTTCTTT.

V is TRBV6-5 and J is TRBJ2-7, with TRBD2 as a possible D gene (7 bases). Trimming shortened V by 0 bases and J by 2 bases, and 11 bases separated the two germline ends. Germline V gene sequence: CDR1 MNHEY, CDR2 SVGAGI. This CDR3 comprises 15 residues. The CDR3 region has the DNA TGTGCCAGCAGTTACTCGGGGGGGCCCACCTACGAGCAGTACTTC. It codes for CASSYSGGPTYEQYF.

The rearrangement uses TRBV10-3 and TRBJ2-2, with D perhaps TRBD2 (5 bases). Germline lookup yields CDR1 ENHRY and CDR2 SYGVKD. The CDR3 sequence is 16 residues long. The V gene lost 0 bases and the J gene lost 6 bases, with 14 bases spanning the gap. CDR3 sequence reads: CAISESGRSEAGELFF. CDR3 bases: TGTGCCATCAGTGAGTCGGGCAGGTCGGAGGCCGGGGAGCTGTTTTTT.

The chain carries TRBV6-5 and TRBJ2-2, with a possible D match to TRBD1 (6 bases). Germline lookup yields CDR1 MNHEY and CDR2 SVGAGI. This CDR3 has 15 residues. The V end was cut by 2 bases, the J end by 1 base, with 8 bases between. The CDR3, as DNA: TGTGCCAGCAGTTACGGGGGCATGAACACCGGGGAGCTGTTTTTT. Protein: CASSYGGMNTGELFF.

The chain carries TRBV29-1 and TRBJ2-2; the D gene could be TRBD1 or TRBD2 (5 bases each). The CDR3 is made up of 14 amino acids. Looked up from germline, CDR1 is SQVTM and CDR2 is ANQGSEA. V was trimmed by 4 bases and J by 1 base, leaving 10 bases between them. CDR3 sequence reads: CSVGRQGNTGELFF. CDR3 nucleotides: TGCAGCGTTGGGAGGCAGGGGAACACCGGGGAGCTGTTTTTT.

The chain is built from TRBV9 and TRBJ2-5; D gene ambiguous. V was clipped by 3 bases and J by 1 base, with 10 bases between them. The CDR3 covers 14 residues. Germline V gives CDR1 SGDLS, CDR2 YYNGEE. CDR3 residues: CASSGGRIQETQYF. The CDR3 DNA follows: TGTGCCAGCAGCGGTGGACGGATCCAAGAGACCCAGTACTTC.

The chain combines TRBV10-3 with TRBJ1-3; D remains unclear. V lost 6 bases and J 0 bases, leaving 3 bases between the germline ends. Per the germline V gene, CDR1 is ENHRY and CDR2 is SYGVKD. The CDR3 has 12 residues. CDR3 region: CAISPSGNTIYF. In nucleotides, the CDR3 is TGTGCCATCAGCCCCTCTGGAAACACCATATATTTT.

The chain recombines TRBV5-4 with TRBJ2-3, with 9 nucleotides matching TRBD1. The CDR3 covers 15 residues. V shed 1 base and J 5 bases; nucleotides not matched to a gene: 5. Germline lookup yields CDR1 SGHNT and CDR2 YYREEE (reference sequence). This CDR3 reads CASSLNRGLGDTQYF. In nucleotides, the CDR3 is TGTGCCAGCAGCTTGAACAGGGGGCTTGGAGATACGCAGTATTTT.

The chain links TRBV6-4 to TRBJ1-4; D may be TRBD1 (6 bases). The CDR3 covers 16 residues. Germline CDR1 is MRHNA and CDR2 is SNTAGT. Trimming pared 2 bases from V and 5 bases from J, leaving 15 bases between. The CDR3 protein is CASSDPDRIENEKLFF. The CDR3 DNA sequence: TGTGCCAGCAGTGACCCCGACAGGATAGAGAATGAAAAACTGTTTTTT.

The chain's CDR3 is CASSPQTNQGAQGYTF. CDR3 bases: TGTGCCAGCTCACCGCAGACTAATCAGGGGGCGCAGGGCTACACCTTC. The V gene is TRBV18, the J gene TRBJ1-2, with 8 positions matching TRBD1. V gave up 3 bases and J gave up 8 bases; unmatched junction bases: 14. Germline CDR1 and CDR2: KGHSH and LQKENI. The CDR3 loop spans 16 amino acids.

The chain employs TRBV13 and TRBJ2-3; 7 nucleotides line up with TRBD1. With V trimmed by 5 bases and J by 8 bases, 4 bases remained unmatched. CDR1 is PRHDT and CDR2 is FYEKMQ in the germline V gene (reference sequence). The CDR3 consists of 12 residues. Here the CDR3 reads CASSPQGVTQYF. In DNA form, the CDR3 reads TGTGCCAGCAGCCCCCAGGGGGTTACGCAGTATTTT.

The genes are TRBV23-1 and TRBJ1-5; D ambiguous. TRBV23-1 is an open reading frame whose function is uncertain. The CDR3 loop spans 13 amino acids. V was trimmed by 2 bases and J by 7 bases, leaving 9 bases between them. The CDR3 protein is CASSQTGQQPQHF. DNA for the CDR3: TGCGCCAGCAGTCAAACGGGCCAACAGCCCCAGCATTTT.